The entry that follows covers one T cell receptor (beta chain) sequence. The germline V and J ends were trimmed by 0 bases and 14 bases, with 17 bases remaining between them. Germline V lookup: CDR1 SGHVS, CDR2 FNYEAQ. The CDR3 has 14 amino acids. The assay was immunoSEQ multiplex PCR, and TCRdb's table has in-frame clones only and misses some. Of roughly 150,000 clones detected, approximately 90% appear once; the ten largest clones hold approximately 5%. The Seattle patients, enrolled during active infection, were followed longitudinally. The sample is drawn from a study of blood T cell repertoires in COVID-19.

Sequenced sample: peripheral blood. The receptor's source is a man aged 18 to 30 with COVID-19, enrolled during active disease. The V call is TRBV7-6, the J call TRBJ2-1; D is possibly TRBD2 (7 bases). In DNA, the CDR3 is TGTGCCAGCAGCTTAGCGCATGGGGGGGCGATCAAGTTCTTC. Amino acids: CASSLAHGGAIKFF.